Shown below are 7 T cell receptor beta chains from a single sample sequenced in a study of cytomegalovirus exposure and HLA in healthy donors. Repertoires were generated with immunoSEQ multiplex PCR, while TCRdb's copy carries only in-frame clones and drops some. The sample has 150,000 to 200,000 clones, about 82% seen once. Sequencing input: PBMCs. The receptor set was obtained from a woman aged 18-29 years in good health and CMV-seronegative.

The chain has TRBV7-6 and TRBJ2-7; TRBD1 aligns across 7 bases. With 5 bases clipped from V and 4 bases from J, the junction kept 8 bases outside the gene matches. Germline V gene lookup returns CDR1 SGHVS and CDR2 FNYEAQ. The CDR3 is 14 amino acids. CDR3 amino acids: CASSQRQGMYEQYF. The DNA for the CDR3 is TGTGCCAGCAGCCAGAGACAGGGAATGTACGAGCAGTACTTC.

This clone appeared once. The V gene is TRBV7-2, the J gene TRBJ2-3; 9 bases line up with TRBD2. Trimming cost V 8 bases and J 4 bases; bases outside gene matches: 7. CDR1 and CDR2 (germline): SGHTA, FQGNSA. The CDR3 is made up of 14 amino acids. CDR3 in amino acids: CASGGAGGADTQYF. The CDR3 nucleotides are TGTGCCAGCGGGGGAGCGGGAGGAGCAGATACGCAGTATTTT.

The chain has TRBV6-4 and TRBJ2-3; D might be TRBD2 (6 bases). The CDR3 is 15 amino acids. Trimming took 2 bases from V and 2 from J, leaving 11 bases between them. CDR1 is MRHNA, CDR2 SNTAGT, per germline. CDR3 coding DNA: TGTGCCAGCAGTGACCCCGGGACTCCCACAGATACGCAGTATTTT. This translates into CASSDPGTPTDTQYF.

The chain has TRBV6-1 and TRBJ1-2; maybe TRBD1 (5 bases). V gave up 0 bases and J gave up 7 bases, with 15 bases separating them. Germline CDR1 and CDR2: MNHNS and SASEGT. The CDR3 spans 15 residues. The CDR3 region is CASSEARGQGAGYTF. Written as DNA, the CDR3 is TGTGCCAGCAGTGAAGCGCGTGGGCAGGGTGCTGGCTACACCTTC.

The chain recombines TRBV18 with TRBJ1-3, with TRBD1 matching 9 bases. CDR1 is KGHSH, CDR2 LQKENI, per germline. V dropped 4 bases and J dropped 4; count of bases not matched to a gene: 5. The CDR3 is made up of 15 amino acids. Here the CDR3 reads CASSLDRGYGNTIYF. The CDR3 bases are TGTGCCAGCTCACTGGACAGGGGTTACGGAAACACCATATATTTT.

This sequence joins TRBV9 and TRBJ1-2; 8 bases map to TRBD1. There are 14 residues in the CDR3. Per the germline V gene, CDR1 is SGDLS and CDR2 is YYNGEE. Trimming took 0 bases from V and 5 from J; bases not matched to a gene: 3. CDR3 nucleotides: TGTGCCAGCAGCGTAGATCAGGGGGCTTATGGCTACACCTTC. Protein: CASSVDQGAYGYTF.

CDR3 sequence: CASSIERADTQYF. CDR3 nucleotide sequence: TGTGCCAGTAGTATAGAACGGGCAGATACGCAGTATTTT. The chain links TRBV19 to TRBJ2-3; D is undetermined. The germline V and J ends were trimmed by 0 bases and 4 bases, with 5 bases remaining between them. CDR3 length equals 13 residues. The germline CDR1 and CDR2 sequences are LNHDA and SQIVND (reference sequence).